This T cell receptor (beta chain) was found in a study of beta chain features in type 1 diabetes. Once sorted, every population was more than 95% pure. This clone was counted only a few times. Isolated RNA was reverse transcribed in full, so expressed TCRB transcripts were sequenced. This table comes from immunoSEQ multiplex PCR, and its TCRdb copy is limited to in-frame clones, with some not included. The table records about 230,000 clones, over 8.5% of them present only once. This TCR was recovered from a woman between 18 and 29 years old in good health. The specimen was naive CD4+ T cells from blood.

CDR3 loop: CATRGTGGYTF. In DNA, the CDR3 is TGTGCCACCAGGGGCACGGGGGGCTACACCTTC. V is TRBV6-4 and J is TRBJ1-2, with D possibly TRBD1 on 6 matching bases. The CDR3 contains 11 residues. Germline CDR1 is MRHNA and CDR2 is SNTAGT. With 10 bases removed from V and 8 bases from J, the gap between germline ends came to 14 bases.